This T cell receptor beta chain was found in a study of blood T cell repertoires in COVID-19. Study as a whole: T cells, B-cell-depleted T cells, or PBMCs provided the cDNA or gDNA that served as material.

The V gene's germline CDR1 is SGHAT and CDR2 FQNNGV. The ends lost 5 bases at V and 7 bases at J; junction bases unmatched: 6. This CDR3 spans 15 amino acids. The assay was immunoSEQ multiplex PCR, and TCRdb's table has in-frame clones only and misses some. Among hundreds of thousands of clones listed, about 80% were seen once. This TCR came from a woman of 80 years or more with active or convalescent COVID-19. The sequenced sample consisted of peripheral blood. The rearrangement joins TRBV11-2 to TRBJ1-4, with 11 bases identical to TRBD1. In DNA form, the CDR3 reads TGTGCCAGCAGCCCGCTCGGGACAGGGGGTGAAAAACTGTTTTTT. This translates into CASSPLGTGGEKLFF.